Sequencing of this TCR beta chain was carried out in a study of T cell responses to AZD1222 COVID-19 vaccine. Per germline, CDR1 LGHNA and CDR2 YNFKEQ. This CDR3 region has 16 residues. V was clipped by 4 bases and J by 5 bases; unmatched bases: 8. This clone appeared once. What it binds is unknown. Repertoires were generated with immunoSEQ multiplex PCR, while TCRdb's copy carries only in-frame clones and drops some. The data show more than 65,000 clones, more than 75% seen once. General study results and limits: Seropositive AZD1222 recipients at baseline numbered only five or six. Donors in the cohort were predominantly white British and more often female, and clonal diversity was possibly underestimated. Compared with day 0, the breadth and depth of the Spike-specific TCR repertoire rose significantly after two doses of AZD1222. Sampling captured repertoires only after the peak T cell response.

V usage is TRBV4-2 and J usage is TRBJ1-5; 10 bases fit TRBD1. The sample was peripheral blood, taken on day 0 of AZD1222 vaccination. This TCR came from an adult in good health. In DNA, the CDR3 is TGTGCCAGCAGCCCCGGGACAGGGGACGAAGATCAGCCCCAGCATTTT. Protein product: CASSPGTGDEDQPQHF.